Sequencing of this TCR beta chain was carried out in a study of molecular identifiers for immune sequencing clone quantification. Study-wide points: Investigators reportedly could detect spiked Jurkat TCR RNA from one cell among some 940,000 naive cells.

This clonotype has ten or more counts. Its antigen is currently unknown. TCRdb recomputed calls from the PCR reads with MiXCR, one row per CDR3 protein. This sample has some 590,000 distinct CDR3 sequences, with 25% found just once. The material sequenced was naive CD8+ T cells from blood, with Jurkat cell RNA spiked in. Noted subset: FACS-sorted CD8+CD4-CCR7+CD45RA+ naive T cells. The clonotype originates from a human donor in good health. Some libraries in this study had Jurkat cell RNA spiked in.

The CDR3 region is CASSLFGQPQHF. The CDR3 nucleotides read TGTGCCAGCAGCTTATTCGGTCAGCCCCAGCATTTT. The J gene is TRBJ1-5, the V gene TRBV7-9; D is ambiguous. From germline, CDR1 is SEHNR and CDR2 FQNEAQ (reference sequence). V was clipped by 2 bases and J by 6 bases, with 5 bases between them. The CDR3 has 12 amino acids.